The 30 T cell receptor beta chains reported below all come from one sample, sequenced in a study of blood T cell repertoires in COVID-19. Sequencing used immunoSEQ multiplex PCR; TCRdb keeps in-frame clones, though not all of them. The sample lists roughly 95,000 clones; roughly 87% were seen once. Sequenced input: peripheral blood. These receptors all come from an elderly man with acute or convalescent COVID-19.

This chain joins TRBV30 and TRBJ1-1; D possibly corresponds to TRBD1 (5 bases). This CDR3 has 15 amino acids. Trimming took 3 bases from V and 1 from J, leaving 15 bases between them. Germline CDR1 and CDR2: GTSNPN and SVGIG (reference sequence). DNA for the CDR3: TGTGCCTGGAGCGCCAGGGAGGGCGCGAACACTGAAGCTTTCTTT. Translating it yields CAWSAREGANTEAFF. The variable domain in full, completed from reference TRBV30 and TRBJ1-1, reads SQTIHQWPATLVQPVGSPLSLECTVEGTSNPNLYWYRQAAGRGLQLLFYSVGIGQISSEVPQNLSASRPQDRQFILSSKKLLLSDSGFYLCAWSAREGANTEAFFGQGTRLTVV.

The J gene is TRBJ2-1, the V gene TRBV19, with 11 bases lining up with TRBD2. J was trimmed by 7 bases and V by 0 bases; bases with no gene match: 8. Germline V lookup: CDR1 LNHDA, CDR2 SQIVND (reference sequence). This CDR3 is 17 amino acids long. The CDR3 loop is CASSIDHGASGRNEQFF. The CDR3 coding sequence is TGTGCCAGTAGTATAGATCACGGGGCTAGCGGGAGGAATGAGCAGTTCTTC.

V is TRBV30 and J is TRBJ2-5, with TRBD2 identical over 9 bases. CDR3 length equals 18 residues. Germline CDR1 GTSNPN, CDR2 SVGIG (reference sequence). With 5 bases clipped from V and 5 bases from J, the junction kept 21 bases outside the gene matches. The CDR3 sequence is CAWPKPLTREGASETQYF. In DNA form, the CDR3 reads TGTGCCTGGCCCAAACCCTTAACGCGGGAGGGCGCGTCGGAGACCCAGTACTTC.

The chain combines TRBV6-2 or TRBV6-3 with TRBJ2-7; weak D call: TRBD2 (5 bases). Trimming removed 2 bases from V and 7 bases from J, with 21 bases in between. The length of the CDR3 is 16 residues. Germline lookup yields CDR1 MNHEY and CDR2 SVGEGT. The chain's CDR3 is CASSYGWNLSGVEQYF. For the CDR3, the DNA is TGTGCCAGCAGTTACGGTTGGAACCTATCCGGGGTGGAGCAGTACTTC.

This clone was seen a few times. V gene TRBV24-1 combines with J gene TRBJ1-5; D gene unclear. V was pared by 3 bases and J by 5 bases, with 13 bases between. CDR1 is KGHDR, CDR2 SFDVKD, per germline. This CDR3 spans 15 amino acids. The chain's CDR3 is CATSDHGSPDQPQHF. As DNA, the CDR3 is TGTGCCACCAGTGATCACGGGTCACCGGATCAGCCCCAGCATTTT.

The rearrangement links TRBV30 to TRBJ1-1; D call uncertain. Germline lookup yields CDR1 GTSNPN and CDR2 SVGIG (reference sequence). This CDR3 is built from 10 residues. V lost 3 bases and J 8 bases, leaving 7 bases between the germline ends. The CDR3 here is CAWSRAEAFF. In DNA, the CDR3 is TGTGCCTGGAGCCGAGCCGAAGCTTTCTTT.

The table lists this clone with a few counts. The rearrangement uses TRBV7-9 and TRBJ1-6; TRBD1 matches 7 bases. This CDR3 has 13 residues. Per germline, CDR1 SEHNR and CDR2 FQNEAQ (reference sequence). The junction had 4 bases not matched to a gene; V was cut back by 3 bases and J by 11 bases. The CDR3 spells CASSLPGGTPLHF. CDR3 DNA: TGTGCCAGCAGCTTGCCAGGGGGAACACCCCTCCACTTT.

The CDR3 DNA reads as TGTGCCAGTAGGACAGGGGGCGGTAGCAATCAGCCCCAGCATTTT. This codes for CASRTGGGSNQPQHF. The chain links TRBV19 to TRBJ1-5; 10 positions match TRBD1. Germline assignment: CDR1 LNHDA and CDR2 SQIVND (reference sequence). Germline trimming cut 6 bases from V and 0 bases from J; bases unmatched to any gene: 2. The CDR3 extends over 15 amino acids.

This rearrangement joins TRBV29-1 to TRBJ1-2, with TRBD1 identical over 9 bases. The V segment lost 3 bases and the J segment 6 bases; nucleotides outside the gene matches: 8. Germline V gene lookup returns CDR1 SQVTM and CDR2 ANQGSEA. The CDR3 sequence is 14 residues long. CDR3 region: CSVDLGQGNHGYTF. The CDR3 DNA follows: TGCAGCGTTGATTTAGGACAGGGGAATCATGGCTACACCTTC.

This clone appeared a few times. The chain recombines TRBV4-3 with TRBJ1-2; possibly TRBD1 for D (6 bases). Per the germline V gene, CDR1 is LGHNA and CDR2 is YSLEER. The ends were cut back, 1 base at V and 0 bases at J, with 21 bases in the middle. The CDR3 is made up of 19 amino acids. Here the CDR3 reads CASSQAAVQGRSANYGYTF. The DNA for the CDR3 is TGCGCCAGCAGCCAAGCCGCCGTACAGGGAAGATCGGCTAACTATGGCTACACCTTC.

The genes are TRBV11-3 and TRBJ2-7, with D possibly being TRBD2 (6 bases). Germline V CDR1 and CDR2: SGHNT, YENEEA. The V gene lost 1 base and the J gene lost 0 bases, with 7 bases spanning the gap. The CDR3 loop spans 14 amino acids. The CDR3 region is CASSLGRGSYEQYF. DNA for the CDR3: TGTGCCAGCAGCTTAGGGAGGGGCTCCTACGAGCAGTACTTC.

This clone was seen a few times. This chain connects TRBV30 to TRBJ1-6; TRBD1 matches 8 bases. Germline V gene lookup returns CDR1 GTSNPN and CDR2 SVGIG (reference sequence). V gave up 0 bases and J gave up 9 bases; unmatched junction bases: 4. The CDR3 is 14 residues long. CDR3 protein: CAWSVLDRGSPLHF. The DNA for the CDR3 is TGTGCCTGGAGTGTATTAGACAGGGGTTCACCCCTCCACTTT. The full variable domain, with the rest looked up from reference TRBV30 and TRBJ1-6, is SQTIHQWPATLVQPVGSPLSLECTVEGTSNPNLYWYRQAAGRGLQLLFYSVGIGQISSEVPQNLSASRPQDRQFILSSKKLLLSDSGFYLCAWSVLDRGSPLHFGNGTRLTVT.

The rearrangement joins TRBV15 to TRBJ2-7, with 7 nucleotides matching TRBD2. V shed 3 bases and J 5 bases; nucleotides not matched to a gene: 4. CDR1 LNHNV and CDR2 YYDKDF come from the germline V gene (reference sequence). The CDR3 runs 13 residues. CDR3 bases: TGTGCCACCAGCAGGGGACTACAAGACGAGCAGTACTTC. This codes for CATSRGLQDEQYF. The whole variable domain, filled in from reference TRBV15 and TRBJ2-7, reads DAMVIQNPRYQVTQFGKPVTLSCSQTLNHNVMYWYQQKSSQAPKLLFHYYDKDFNNEADTPDNFQSRRPNTSFCFLDIRSPGLGDTAMYLCATSRGLQDEQYFGPGTRLTVT.

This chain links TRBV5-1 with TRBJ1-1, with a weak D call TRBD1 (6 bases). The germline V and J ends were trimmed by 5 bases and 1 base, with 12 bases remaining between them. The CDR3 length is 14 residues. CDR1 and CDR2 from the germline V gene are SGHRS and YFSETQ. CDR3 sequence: CASRIQGENTEAFF. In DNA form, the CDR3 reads TGCGCCAGCAGGATACAGGGCGAGAACACTGAAGCTTTCTTT.

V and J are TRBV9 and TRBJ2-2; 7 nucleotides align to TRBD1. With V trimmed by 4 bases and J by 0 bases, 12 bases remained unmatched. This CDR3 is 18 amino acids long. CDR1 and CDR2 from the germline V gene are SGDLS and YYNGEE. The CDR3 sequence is CASSLYRDDRANTGELFF. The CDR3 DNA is TGTGCCAGCAGCCTATATAGAGACGACAGGGCGAACACCGGGGAGCTGTTTTTT.

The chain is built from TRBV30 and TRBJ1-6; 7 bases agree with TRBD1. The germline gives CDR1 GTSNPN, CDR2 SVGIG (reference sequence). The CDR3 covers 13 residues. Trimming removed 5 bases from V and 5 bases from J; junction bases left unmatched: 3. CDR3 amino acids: CAWETGNNSPLHF. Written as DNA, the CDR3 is TGTGCCTGGGAGACAGGGAATAATTCACCCCTCCACTTT. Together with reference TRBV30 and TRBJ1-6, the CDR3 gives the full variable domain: SQTIHQWPATLVQPVGSPLSLECTVEGTSNPNLYWYRQAAGRGLQLLFYSVGIGQISSEVPQNLSASRPQDRQFILSSKKLLLSDSGFYLCAWETGNNSPLHFGNGTRLTVT.

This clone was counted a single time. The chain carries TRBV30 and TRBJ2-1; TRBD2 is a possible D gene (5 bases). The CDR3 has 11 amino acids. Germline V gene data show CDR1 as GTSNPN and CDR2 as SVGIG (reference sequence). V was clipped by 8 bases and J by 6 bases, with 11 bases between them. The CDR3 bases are TGTGCCCAGACGACTATCAATGAGCAGTTCTTC. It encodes CAQTTINEQFF.

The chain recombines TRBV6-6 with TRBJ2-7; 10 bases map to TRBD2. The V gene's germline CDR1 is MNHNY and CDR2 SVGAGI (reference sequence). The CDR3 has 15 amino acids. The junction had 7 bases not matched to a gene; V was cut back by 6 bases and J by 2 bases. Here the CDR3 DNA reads TGTGCCAGCAGCCAGATAGCGGGGGGAACCTACGAGCAGTACTTC. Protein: CASSQIAGGTYEQYF.

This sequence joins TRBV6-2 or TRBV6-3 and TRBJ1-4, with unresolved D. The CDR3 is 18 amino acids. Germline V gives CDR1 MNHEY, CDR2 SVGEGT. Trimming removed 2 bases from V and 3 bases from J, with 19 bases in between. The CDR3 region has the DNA TGTGCCAGCAGTTACCGGACTATTTCAGAGTCATCTAATGAAAAACTGTTTTTT. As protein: CASSYRTISESSNEKLFF.

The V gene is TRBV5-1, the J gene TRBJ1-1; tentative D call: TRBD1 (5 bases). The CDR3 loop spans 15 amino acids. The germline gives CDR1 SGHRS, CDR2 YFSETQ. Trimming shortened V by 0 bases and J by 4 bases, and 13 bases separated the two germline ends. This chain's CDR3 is CASSLDSGRITEAFF. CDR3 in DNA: TGCGCCAGCAGCTTGGACTCAGGGAGGATCACTGAAGCTTTCTTT.

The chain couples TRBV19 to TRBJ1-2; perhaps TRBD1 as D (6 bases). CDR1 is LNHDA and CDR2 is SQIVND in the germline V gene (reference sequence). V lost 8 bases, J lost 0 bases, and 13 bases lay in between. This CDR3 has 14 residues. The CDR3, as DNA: TGTGCCAGTCCCTCAAAGGGGGCTAACTATGGCTACACCTTC. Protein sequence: CASPSKGANYGYTF. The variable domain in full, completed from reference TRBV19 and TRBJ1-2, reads DGGITQSPKYLFRKEGQNVTLSCEQNLNHDAMYWYRQDPGQGLRLIYYSQIVNDFQKGDIAEGYSVSREKKESFPLTVTSAQKNPTAFYLCASPSKGANYGYTFGSGTRLTVV.

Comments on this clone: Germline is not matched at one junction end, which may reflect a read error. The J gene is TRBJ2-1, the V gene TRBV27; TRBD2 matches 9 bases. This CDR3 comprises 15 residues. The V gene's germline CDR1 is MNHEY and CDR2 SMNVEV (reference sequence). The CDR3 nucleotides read TGTGTCAGCATCTCTCTAGCGGGATCCCTCAATGAGCAGTTCTTC. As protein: CVSISLAGSLNEQFF.

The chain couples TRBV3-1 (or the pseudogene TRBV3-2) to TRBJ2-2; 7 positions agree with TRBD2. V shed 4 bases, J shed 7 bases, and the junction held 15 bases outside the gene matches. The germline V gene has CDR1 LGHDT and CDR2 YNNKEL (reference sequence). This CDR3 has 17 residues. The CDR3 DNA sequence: TGTGCCAGCAGCCCATTCGCGGCAGCGGGGTGGGGCGGGGAGCTGTTTTTT. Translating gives CASSPFAAAGWGGELFF.

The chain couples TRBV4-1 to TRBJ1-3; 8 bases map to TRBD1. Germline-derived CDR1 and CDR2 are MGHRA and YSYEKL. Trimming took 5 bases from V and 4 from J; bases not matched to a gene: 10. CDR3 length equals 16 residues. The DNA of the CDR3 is TGCGCCAGCAGCTCTCCGACAGGGGCATTGGGAAACACCATATATTTT. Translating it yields CASSSPTGALGNTIYF.

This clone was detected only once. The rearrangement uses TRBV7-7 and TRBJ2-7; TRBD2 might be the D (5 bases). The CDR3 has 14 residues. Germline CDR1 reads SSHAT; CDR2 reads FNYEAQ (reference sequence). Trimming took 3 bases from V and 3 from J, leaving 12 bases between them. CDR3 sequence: CASSFAAGDYEQYF. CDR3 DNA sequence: TGTGCCAGCAGCTTCGCGGCGGGTGACTACGAGCAGTACTTC. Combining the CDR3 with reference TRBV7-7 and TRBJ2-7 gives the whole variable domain GAGVSQSPRYKVTKRGQDVTLRCDPISSHATLYWYQQALGQGPEFLTYFNYEAQPDKSGLPSDRFSAERPEGSISTLTIQRTEQRDSAMYRCASSFAAGDYEQYFGPGTRLTVT.

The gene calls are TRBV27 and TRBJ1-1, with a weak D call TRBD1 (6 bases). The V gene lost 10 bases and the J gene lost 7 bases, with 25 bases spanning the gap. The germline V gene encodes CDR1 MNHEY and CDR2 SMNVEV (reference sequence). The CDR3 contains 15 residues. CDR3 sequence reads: CATIRIEGVRGEAFF. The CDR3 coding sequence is TGTGCCACTATCCGCATCGAGGGGGTCCGTGGTGAAGCTTTCTTT.

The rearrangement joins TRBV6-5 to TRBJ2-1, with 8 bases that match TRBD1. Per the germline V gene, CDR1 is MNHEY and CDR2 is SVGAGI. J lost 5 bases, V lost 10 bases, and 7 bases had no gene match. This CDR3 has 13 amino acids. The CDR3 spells CATGRGQDNEQFF. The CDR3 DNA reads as TGTGCCACCGGACGGGGACAGGACAATGAGCAGTTCTTC.

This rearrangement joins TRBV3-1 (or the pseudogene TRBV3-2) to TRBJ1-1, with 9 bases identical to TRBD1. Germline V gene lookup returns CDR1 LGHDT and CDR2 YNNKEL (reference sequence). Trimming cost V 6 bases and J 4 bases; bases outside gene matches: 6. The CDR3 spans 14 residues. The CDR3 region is CASRRGQGSTEAFF. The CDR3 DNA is TGTGCCAGCAGACGGGGACAGGGTTCCACTGAAGCTTTCTTT.

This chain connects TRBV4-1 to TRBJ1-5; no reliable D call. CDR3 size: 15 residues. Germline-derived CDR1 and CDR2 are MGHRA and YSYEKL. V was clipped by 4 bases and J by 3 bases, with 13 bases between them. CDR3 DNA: TGCGCCAGCAGCCGCCAAAAGGAGTACAATCAGCCCCAGCATTTT. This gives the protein CASSRQKEYNQPQHF.

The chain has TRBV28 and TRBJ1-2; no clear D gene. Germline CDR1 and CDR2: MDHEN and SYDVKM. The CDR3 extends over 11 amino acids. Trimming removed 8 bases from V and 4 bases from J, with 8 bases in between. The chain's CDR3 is CASASFYGYTF. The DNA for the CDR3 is TGTGCCAGCGCTAGCTTCTATGGCTACACCTTC.